This T cell receptor beta chain was captured in a study of shared clonotypes between healthy human individuals. The study's findings and limits: Researchers sampled blood only, noting tissue repertoires likely differ. Unshared clonotypes carried lower generation probabilities than those common to all four donors. Memory subsets had estimated richness that was generally smaller than that of naive subsets.

Data came from immunoSEQ multiplex PCR; TCRdb stores just in-frame clones and leaves some out. Of approximately 2.4 million clones in the sample, 95% were seen once. Worth noting for this clone: The antigen is undetermined. Within the sample, other DNA sequences also encode this same CDR3.

Germline V gene data show CDR1 as SGHRS and CDR2 as YFSETQ. The CDR3 is made up of 13 amino acids. V lost 4 bases and J lost 3, with 11 bases in between. The chain links TRBV5-1 to TRBJ2-7, with D maybe TRBD1 (5 bases). The clonotype comes from a man younger than 35 in good health. The sequencing input was naive CD4+ T cells sorted from blood. Subset described: CD45RA+ positively selected. The CDR3 protein is CASSQGQIYEQYF. CDR3 nucleotide sequence: TGCGCCAGCAGCCAAGGACAAATCTACGAGCAGTACTTC.